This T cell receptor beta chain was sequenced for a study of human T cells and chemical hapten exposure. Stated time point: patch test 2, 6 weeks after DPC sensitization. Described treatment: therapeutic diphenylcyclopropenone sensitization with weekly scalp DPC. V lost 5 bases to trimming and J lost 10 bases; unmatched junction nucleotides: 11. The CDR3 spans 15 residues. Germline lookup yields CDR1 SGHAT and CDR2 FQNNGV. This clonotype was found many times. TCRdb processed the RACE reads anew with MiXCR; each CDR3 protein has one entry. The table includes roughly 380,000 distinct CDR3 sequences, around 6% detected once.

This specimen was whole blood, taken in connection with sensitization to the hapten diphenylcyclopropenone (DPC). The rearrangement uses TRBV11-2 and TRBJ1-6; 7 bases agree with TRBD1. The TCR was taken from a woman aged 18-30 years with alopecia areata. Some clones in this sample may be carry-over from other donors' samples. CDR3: CASSGRQGNGSPLHF. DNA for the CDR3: TGTGCCAGCAGCGGGCGACAGGGTAATGGGTCACCCCTCCACTTT.